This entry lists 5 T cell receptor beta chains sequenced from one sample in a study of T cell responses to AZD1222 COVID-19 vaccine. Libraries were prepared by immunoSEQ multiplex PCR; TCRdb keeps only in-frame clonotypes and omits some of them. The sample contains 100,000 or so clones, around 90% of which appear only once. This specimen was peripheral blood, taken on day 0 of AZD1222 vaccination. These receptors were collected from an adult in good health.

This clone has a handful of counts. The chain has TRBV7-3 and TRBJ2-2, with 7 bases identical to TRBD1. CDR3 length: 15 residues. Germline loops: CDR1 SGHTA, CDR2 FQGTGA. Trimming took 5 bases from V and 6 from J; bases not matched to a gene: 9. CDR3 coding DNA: TGTGCCAGCAGCCTCGAGACAGGGTTTCCCGGGGAGCTGTTTTTT. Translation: CASSLETGFPGELFF.

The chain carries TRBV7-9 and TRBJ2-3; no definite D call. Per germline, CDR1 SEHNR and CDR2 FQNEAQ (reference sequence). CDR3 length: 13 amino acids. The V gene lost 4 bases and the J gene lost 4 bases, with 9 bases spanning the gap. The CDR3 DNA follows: TGTGCCAGCAGCTCGTCTGGACCAGATACGCAGTATTTT. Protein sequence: CASSSSGPDTQYF.

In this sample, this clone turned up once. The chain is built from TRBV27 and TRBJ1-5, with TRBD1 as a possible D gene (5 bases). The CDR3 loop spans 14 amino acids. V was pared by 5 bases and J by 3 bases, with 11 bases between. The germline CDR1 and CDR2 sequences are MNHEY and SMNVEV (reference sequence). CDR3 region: CASSLGGDNQPQHF. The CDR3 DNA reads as TGTGCCAGCAGTCTCGGAGGGGACAATCAGCCCCAGCATTTT.

CDR3 sequence: CASSVGASGGELFF. The CDR3 region has the DNA TGTGCCAGCAGCGTAGGGGCCAGCGGCGGGGAGCTGTTTTTT. The chain combines TRBV9 with TRBJ2-2; perhaps TRBD2 as D (5 bases). Between the trimmed V and J ends, which lost 0 bases and 7 bases, there was a span of 10 bases. The CDR3 loop spans 14 amino acids. Per germline, CDR1 SGDLS and CDR2 YYNGEE.

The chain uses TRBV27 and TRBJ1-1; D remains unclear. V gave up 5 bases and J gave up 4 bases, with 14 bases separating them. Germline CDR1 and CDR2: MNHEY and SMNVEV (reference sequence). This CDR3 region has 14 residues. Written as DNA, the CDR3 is TGTGCCAGCAGTACCCAACTGAGTGGCACTGAAGCTTTCTTT. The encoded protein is CASSTQLSGTEAFF.